This TCR beta chain is from a study of monozygotic twins with inflammatory bowel disease. For each CDR3 protein, TCRdb gives one entry from its re-call of the 5' RACE reads, without DNA. The sample totals under 200,000 distinct CDR3 sequences. Per the germline V gene, CDR1 is SGHTA and CDR2 is FQGNSA. The CDR3 spans 15 residues. Sequences were obtained from blood. The TCR comes from a human donor with ulcerative colitis or Crohn's disease, or a healthy co-twin of an affected twin (not recorded which). This sequence joins TRBV7-2 and TRBJ2-5; TCRdb names TRBD1, which stays unverified in the absence of DNA. CDR3 sequence reads: CASSSLRDRQETQYF.